The 4 T cell receptor beta chains below were found in one sample sequenced in a study of OX40 agonist ivuxolimab in advanced cancers. Assay used: immunoSEQ multiplex PCR; TCRdb lists only in-frame clones, some missing. This table has around 15,000 clones, about three quarters appearing once. The sequenced sample was CD4+ or CD8+ T cells sorted from blood, obtained in a trial of the OX40 agonist ivuxolimab. These receptors came from an adult with an advanced solid tumor such as melanoma, head and neck, liver or kidney cancer.

V is TRBV4-1 and J is TRBJ1-2; 9 nucleotides match TRBD1. Trimming at V came to 1 base and at J to 8 bases, leaving 8 bases not matched to a gene. The CDR3 contains 15 residues. Germline V lookup: CDR1 MGHRA, CDR2 YSYEKL. The CDR3 nucleotides read TGCGCCAGCAGCCAAGTTGCACAGGGGGCGCAGGGCTACACCTTC. Protein sequence: CASSQVAQGAQGYTF.

This clone is a singleton in its sample. This rearrangement joins TRBV6-6 to TRBJ1-2; D unresolved. This CDR3 spans 9 amino acids. Germline V CDR1 and CDR2: MNHNY, SVGAGI (reference sequence). V lost 8 bases and J 8 bases, leaving 6 bases between the germline ends. In DNA, the CDR3 is TGTGCCAGCGCGTCGGGCTACACCTTC. It encodes CASASGYTF.

This clone was detected a few times. This chain connects TRBV5-1 to TRBJ2-3; 11 positions match TRBD1. Germline CDR1 SGHRS, CDR2 YFSETQ. The trim removed 0 bases at V and 5 bases at J, leaving 2 bases unmatched. This CDR3 has 15 amino acids. In DNA, the CDR3 is TGCGCCAGCAGCTTGGGGACAGGGGGCTTAGATACGCAGTATTTT. Protein product: CASSLGTGGLDTQYF.

This clone was seen only once. This chain uses TRBV6-5 with TRBJ1-2; D call uncertain. There are 11 residues in the CDR3. Germline V gene data show CDR1 as MNHEY and CDR2 as SVGAGI. V was clipped by 5 bases and J by 4 bases, with 5 bases between them. The CDR3 region has the DNA TGTGCCAGCAGTGACACCTATGGCTACACCTTC. It encodes CASSDTYGYTF.